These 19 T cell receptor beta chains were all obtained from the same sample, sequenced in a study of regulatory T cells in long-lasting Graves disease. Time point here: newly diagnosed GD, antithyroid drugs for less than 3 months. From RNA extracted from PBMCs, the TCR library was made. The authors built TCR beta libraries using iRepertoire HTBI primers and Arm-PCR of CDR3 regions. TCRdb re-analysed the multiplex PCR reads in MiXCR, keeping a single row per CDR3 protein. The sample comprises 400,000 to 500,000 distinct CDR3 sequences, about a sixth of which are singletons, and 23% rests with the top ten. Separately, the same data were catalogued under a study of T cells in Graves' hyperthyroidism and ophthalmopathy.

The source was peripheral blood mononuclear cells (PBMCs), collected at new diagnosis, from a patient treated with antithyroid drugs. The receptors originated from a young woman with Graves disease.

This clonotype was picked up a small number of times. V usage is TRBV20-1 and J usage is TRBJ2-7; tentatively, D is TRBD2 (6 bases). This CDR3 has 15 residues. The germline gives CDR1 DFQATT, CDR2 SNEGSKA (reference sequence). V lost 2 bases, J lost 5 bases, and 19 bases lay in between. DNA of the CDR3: TGCAGTGCTAGACTCCCAGTTGGAGGGAGCAACGAGCAGTACTTC. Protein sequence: CSARLPVGGSNEQYF.

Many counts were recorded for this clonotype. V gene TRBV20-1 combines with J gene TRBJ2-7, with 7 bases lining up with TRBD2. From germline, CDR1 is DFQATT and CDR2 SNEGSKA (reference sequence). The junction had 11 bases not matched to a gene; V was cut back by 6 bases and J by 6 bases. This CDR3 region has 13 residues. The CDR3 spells CSASGGRALEQYF. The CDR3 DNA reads TGCAGTGCCTCCGGGGGGAGGGCCCTCGAGCAGTACTTC.

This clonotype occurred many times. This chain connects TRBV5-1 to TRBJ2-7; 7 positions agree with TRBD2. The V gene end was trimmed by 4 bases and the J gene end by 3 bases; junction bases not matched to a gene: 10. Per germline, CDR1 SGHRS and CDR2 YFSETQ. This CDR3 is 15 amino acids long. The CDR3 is CASSREAAGIYEQYF. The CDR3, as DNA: TGCGCCAGCAGCAGGGAGGCAGCGGGAATCTACGAGCAGTACTTC.

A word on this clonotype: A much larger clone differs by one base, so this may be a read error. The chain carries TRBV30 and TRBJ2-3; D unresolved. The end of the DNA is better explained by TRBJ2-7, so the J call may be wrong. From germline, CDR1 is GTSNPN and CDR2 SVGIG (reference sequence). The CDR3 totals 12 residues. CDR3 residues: CAWSHLDLVQYF. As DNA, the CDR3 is TGTGCCTGGAGTCATCTAGACTTGGTGCAGTACTTC.

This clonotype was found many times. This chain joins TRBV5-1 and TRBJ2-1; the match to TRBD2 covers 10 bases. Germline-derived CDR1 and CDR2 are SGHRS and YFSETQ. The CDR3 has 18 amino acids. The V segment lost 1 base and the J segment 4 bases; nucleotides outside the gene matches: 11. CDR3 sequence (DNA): TGCGCCAGCAGCTTGAACCCGCCGGGACTAGCGCTATACAATGAGCAGTTCTTC. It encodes CASSLNPPGLALYNEQFF.

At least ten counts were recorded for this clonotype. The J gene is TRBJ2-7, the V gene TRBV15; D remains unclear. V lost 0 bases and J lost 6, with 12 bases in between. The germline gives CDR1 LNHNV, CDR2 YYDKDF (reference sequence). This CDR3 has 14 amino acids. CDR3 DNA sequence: TGTGCCACCAGCAGAGATCAAAAGGGTTCCGAGCAGTACTTC. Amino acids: CATSRDQKGSEQYF.

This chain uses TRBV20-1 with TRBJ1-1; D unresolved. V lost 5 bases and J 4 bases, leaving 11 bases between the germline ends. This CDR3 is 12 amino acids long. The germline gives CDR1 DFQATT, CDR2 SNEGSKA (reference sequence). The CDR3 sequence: CSARPPVTEAFF. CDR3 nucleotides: TGCAGTGCTCGGCCGCCGGTCACTGAAGCTTTCTTT.

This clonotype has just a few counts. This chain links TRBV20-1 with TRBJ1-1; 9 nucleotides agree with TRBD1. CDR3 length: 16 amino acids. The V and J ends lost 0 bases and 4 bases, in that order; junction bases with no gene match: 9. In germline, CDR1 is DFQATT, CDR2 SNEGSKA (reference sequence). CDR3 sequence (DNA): TGCAGTGCTAGAGATGACAGGGGGTTTGGAGTCACTGAAGCTTTCTTT. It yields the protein CSARDDRGFGVTEAFF.

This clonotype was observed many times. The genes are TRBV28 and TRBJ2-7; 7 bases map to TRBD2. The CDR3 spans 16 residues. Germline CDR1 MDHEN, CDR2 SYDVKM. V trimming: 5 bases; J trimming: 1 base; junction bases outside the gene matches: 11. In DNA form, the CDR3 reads TGTGCCAGCAGTCCATACATGGGGGGGGATTCCTACGAGCAGTACTTC. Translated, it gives CASSPYMGGDSYEQYF.

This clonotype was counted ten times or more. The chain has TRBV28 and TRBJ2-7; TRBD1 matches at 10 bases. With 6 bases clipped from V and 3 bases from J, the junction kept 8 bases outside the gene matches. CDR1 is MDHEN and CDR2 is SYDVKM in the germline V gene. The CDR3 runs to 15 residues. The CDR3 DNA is TGTGCCAGCAGCTACGGGACAGGGGATTACTACGAGCAGTACTTC. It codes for CASSYGTGDYYEQYF.

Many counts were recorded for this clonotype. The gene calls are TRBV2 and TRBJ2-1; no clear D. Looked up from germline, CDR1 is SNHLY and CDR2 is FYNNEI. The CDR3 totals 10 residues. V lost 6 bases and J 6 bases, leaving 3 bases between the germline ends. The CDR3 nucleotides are TGTGCCAGCAGAACCAATGAGCAGTTCTTC. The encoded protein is CASRTNEQFF.

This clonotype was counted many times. The CDR3 nucleotides are TGTGCCAGCAGCAGACTAGCGCAAATGGGGGCCTTCGACGAGCAGTACTTC. It is translated as CASSRLAQMGAFDEQYF. J is TRBJ2-7 and V is TRBV6-1; 8 nucleotides align to TRBD2. V shed 6 bases and J 5 bases; nucleotides not matched to a gene: 18. The CDR3 is made up of 17 amino acids. Germline V CDR1 and CDR2: MNHNS, SASEGT.

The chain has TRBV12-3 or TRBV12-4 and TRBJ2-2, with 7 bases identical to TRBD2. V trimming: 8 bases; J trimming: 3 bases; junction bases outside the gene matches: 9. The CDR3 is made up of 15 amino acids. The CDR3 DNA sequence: TGTGCCAGCGAAAGACTAGCCCTCGACACCGGGGAGCTGTTTTTT. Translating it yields CASERLALDTGELFF.

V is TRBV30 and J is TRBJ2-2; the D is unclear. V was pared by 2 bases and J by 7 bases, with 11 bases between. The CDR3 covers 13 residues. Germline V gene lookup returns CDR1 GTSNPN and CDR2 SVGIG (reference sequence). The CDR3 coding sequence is TGTGCCTGGAGTAAACAATTAGTCGGGGAGCTGTTTTTT. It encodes CAWSKQLVGELFF.

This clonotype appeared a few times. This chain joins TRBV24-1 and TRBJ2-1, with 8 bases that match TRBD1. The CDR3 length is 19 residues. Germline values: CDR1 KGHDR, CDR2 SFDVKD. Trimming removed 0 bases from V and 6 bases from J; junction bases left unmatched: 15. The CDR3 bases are TGTGCCACCAGTGATTTGGCCCCTCATGGGCAGGGGGCGCTCAATGAGCAGTTCTTC. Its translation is CATSDLAPHGQGALNEQFF.

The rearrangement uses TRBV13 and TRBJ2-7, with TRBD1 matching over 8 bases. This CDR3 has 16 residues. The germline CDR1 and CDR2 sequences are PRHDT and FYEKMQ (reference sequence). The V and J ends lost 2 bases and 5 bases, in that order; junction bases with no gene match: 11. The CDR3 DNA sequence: TGTGCCAGCAGCTTAAGGTCAACAGGGGGTCTCCACGAGCAGTACTTC. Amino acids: CASSLRSTGGLHEQYF.

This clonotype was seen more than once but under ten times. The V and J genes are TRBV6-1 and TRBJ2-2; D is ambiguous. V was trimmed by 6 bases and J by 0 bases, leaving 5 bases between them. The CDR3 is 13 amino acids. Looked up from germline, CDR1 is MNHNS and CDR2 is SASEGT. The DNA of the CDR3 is TGTGCCAGCAGGGTGCCGAACACCGGGGAGCTGTTTTTT. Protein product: CASRVPNTGELFF.

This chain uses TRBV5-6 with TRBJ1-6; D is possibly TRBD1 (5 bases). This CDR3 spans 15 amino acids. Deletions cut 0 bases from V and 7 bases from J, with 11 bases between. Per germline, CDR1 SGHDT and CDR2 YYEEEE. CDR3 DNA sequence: TGTGCCAGCAGCTTGGCGGGACTCAAAAATTCACCCCTCCACTTT. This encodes CASSLAGLKNSPLHF.

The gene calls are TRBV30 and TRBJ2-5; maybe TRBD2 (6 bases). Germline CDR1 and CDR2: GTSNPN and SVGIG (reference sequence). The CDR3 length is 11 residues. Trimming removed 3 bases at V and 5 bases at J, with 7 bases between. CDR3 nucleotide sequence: TGTGCCTGGAGCGGAGGGGAGACCCAGTACTTC. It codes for CAWSGGETQYF.